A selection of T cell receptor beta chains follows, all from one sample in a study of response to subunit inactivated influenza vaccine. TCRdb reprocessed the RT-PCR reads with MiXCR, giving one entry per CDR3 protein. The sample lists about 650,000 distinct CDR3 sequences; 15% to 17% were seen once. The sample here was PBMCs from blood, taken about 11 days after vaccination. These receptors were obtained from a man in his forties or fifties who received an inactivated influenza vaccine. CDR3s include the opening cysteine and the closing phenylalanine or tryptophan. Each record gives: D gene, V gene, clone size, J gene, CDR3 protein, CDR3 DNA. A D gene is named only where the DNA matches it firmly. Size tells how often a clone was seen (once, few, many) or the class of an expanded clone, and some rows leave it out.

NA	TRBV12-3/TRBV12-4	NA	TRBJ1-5	CASSVEGGGNQPQHF	TGTGCCAGCAGTGTAGAAGGGGGAGGCAATCAGCCCCAGCATTTT
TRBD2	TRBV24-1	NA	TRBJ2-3	CATSDFGGGDTQYF	TGTGCCACCAGTGATTTTGGGGGAGGGGATACGCAGTATTTT
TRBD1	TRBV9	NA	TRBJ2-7	CASSGDRGANEQYF	TGTGCCAGCAGCGGAGACAGGGGGGCCAACGAGCAGTACTTC
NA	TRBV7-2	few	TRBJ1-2	CASSRLGPIYGYTF	TGTGCCAGCAGCCGTTTGGGACCTATCTATGGCTACACCTTC
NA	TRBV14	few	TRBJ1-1	CASSQEESDTEAFF	TGTGCCAGCAGCCAAGAGGAATCTGACACTGAAGCTTTCTTT
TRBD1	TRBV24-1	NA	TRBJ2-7	CATSDPGTGAYEQYF	TGTGCCACCAGTGATCCCGGGACAGGGGCCTACGAGCAGTACTTC
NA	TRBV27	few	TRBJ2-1	CASSFEGRYNEQFF	TGTGCCAGCAGTTTCGAGGGGAGGTACAATGAGCAGTTCTTC
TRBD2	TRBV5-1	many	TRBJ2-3	CASSSIAGGTDTQYF	TGCGCCAGCAGCTCCATAGCGGGGGGCACAGATACGCAGTATTTT
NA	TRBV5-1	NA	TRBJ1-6	CASTWGRAANNSPLHF	TGCGCCAGCACCTGGGGGCGGGCAGCCAACAATTCACCCCTCCACTTT
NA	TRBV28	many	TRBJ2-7	CASSSDRSPSYEQYF	TGTGCCAGCAGTTCAGACAGGTCGCCTTCCTACGAGCAGTACTTC
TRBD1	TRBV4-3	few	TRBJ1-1	CASSQGDRVTEAFF	TGCGCCAGCAGCCAAGGAGACAGGGTCACTGAAGCTTTCTTT
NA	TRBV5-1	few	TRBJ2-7	CASSLASQSYEQYF	TGCGCCAGCAGCTTGGCCTCTCAGAGCTACGAGCAGTACTTC
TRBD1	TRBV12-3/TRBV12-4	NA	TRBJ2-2	CASRRQGATGELFF	TGTGCCAGCAGGCGACAGGGGGCCACCGGGGAGCTGTTTTTT
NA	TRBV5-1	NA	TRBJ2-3	CASMSGGEKDTQYF	TGCGCCAGCATGTCTGGCGGGGAAAAAGATACGCAGTATTTT
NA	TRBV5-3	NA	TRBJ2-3	CARSSGGSTDTQYF	TGTGCCAGGAGCTCGGGGGGCTCCACAGATACGCAGTATTTT
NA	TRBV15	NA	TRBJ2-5	CATSRDRGPVEETQYF	TGTGCCACCAGCAGAGATAGAGGACCGGTCGAAGAGACCCAGTACTTC
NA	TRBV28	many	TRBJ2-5	CASSDKIQETQYF	TGTGCCAGCAGTGACAAGATCCAAGAGACCCAGTACTTC
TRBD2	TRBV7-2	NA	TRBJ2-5	CASSTRTSGGVETQYF	TGTGCCAGCAGCACCAGGACTAGCGGGGGCGTAGAGACCCAGTACTTC
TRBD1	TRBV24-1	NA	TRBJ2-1	CATSPTGTGFNEQFF	TGTGCCACCAGCCCTACAGGGACAGGGTTCAATGAGCAGTTCTTC
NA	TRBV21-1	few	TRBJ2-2	CASREEQGATTGELFF	TGTGCCAGCAGGGAGGAACAGGGGGCTACCACCGGGGAGCTGTTTTTT
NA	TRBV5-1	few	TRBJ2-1	CASSWQPSYNEQFF	TGCGCCAGCAGCTGGCAGCCATCCTACAATGAGCAGTTCTTC
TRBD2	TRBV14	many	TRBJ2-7	CASSLLGGSIVYEQYF	TGTGCCAGCAGCCTCCTCGGCGGGAGTATTGTCTACGAGCAGTACTTC
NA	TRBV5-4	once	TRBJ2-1	CASSLIQEYNEQFF	TGTGCCAGCAGCTTGATTCAGGAGTACAATGAGCAGTTCTTC
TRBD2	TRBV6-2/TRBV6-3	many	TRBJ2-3	CASSSRLAGTDTQYF	TGTGCCAGCAGTTCCCGACTAGCGGGCACAGATACGCAGTATTTT
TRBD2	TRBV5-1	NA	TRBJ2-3	CASSLGLAGGWTDTQYF	TGCGCCAGCAGCTTAGGACTAGCGGGAGGTTGGACAGATACGCAGTATTTT
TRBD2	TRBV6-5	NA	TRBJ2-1	CASSYSSSGGYNEQFF	TGTGCCAGCAGTTACTCGAGTAGCGGGGGCTACAATGAGCAGTTCTTC
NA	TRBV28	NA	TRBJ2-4	CASSLFGGVAKNIQYF	TGTGCCAGCAGTTTATTTGGCGGGGTAGCCAAAAACATTCAGTACTTC
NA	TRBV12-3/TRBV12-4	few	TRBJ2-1	CASSRGYEQFF	TGTGCCAGCAGTAGGGGTTATGAGCAGTTCTTC
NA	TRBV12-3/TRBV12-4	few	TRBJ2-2	CASRTASEGAGELFF	TGTGCCAGCAGGACGGCCTCGGAGGGTGCCGGGGAGCTGTTTTTT
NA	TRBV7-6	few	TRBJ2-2	CASSFAGLGNTGELFF	TGTGCCAGCAGCTTCGCAGGGTTGGGAAACACCGGGGAGCTGTTTTTT
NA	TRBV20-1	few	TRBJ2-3	CSASLGTSTDTQYF	TGCAGTGCTAGTTTGGGCACCAGCACAGATACGCAGTATTTT
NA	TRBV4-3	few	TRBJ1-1	CASSQDRDAGMAFF	TGCGCCAGCAGCCAAGATCGGGACGCGGGGATGGCTTTCTTT
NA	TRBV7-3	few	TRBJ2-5	CASSSFGGMQETQYF	TGTGCCAGCAGCTCCTTTGGGGGCATGCAAGAGACCCAGTACTTC
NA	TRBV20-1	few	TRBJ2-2	CSARSENSGGELFF	TGCAGTGCTAGGTCGGAAAATAGCGGCGGGGAGCTGTTTTTT
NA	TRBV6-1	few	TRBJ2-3	CASSDREGYTQYF	TGTGCCAGCAGTGACAGGGAAGGATATACGCAGTATTTT
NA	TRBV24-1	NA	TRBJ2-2	CATSGLRLGNTGELFF	TGTGCCACCAGTGGTTTGCGACTAGGGAACACCGGGGAGCTGTTTTTT
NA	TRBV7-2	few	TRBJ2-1	CASSWTAGRGNEQFF	TGTGCCAGCAGCTGGACAGCGGGAAGGGGTAATGAGCAGTTCTTC
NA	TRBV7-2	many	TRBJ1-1	CASRQDTGTVNTEAFF	TGTGCCAGCAGACAAGACACCGGGACGGTGAACACTGAAGCTTTCTTT
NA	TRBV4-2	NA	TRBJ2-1	CASSQGGRGEQFF	TGTGCCAGCAGCCAAGGGGGCAGGGGTGAGCAGTTCTTC
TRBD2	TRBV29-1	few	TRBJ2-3	CSVLLAGHTDTQYF	TGCAGCGTCCTCCTAGCGGGGCACACAGATACGCAGTATTTT
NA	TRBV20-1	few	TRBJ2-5	CSASPGARETQYF	TGCAGTGCTAGTCCGGGAGCAAGAGAGACCCAGTACTTC
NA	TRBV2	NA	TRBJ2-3	CASSGGFGPTDTQYF	TGTGCCAGCAGTGGAGGGTTTGGCCCCACAGATACGCAGTATTTT
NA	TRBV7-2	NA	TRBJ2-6	CASNRQSGANVLTF	TGTGCCAGCAACCGACAGTCTGGGGCCAACGTCCTGACTTTC
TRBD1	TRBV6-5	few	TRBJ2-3	CASSSKGQSTDTQYF	TGTGCCAGCAGTTCCAAGGGACAGAGCACAGATACGCAGTATTTT
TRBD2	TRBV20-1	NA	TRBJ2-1	CSAEPGGALYEQFF	TGCAGTGCCGAACCCGGGGGGGCCTTGTATGAGCAGTTCTTC
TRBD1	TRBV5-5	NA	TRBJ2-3	CASSSLWPGQGADTQYF	TGTGCCAGCAGCTCCCTGTGGCCGGGACAGGGGGCAGATACGCAGTATTTT
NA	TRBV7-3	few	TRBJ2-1	CASSSLTASYNEQFF	TGTGCCAGCAGTTCCTTAACGGCCTCCTACAATGAGCAGTTCTTC
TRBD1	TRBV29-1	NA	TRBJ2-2	CSVTTPGQGARRDTGELFF	TGCAGCGTTACCACACCGGGACAGGGGGCTAGGAGAGACACCGGGGAGCTGTTTTTT
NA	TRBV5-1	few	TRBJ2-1	CASSLEAERTEQFF	TGCGCCAGCAGCTTGGAGGCCGAAAGGACTGAGCAGTTCTTC
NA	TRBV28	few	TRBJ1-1	CASSSLQAWYTEAFF	TGTGCCAGCAGTTCCTTACAGGCCTGGTACACTGAAGCTTTCTTT
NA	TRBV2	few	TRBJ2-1	CASSVNEQFF	TGTGCCAGCAGTGTCAATGAGCAGTTCTTC
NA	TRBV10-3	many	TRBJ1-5	CASKRAINQPQHF	TGTGCCTCGAAAAGGGCAATCAATCAGCCCCAGCATTTT
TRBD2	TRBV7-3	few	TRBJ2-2	CASRSSGSDEGELFF	TGTGCCAGCAGATCTAGCGGGAGTGACGAGGGGGAGCTGTTTTTT